This T cell receptor beta chain was captured in a study of CD8+ T cells in alopecia areata. The study, taken as a whole, reports: Clonality was higher in lesional than normal scalp, especially in alopecia totalis/universalis.

The V end was cut by 3 bases, the J end by 1 base, with 18 bases between. CDR3 length: 17 residues. The germline V gene has CDR1 GTSNPN and CDR2 SVGIG (reference sequence). Isolated RNA was reverse transcribed into cDNA used as the sequencing template. The repertoire was sequenced with immunoSEQ multiplex PCR; TCRdb's copy has only in-frame clones and lacks some. The sample yields some 110,000 clones, roughly 69% seen once. This clone was picked up a small number of times. What it binds is unknown. The sequenced material came from CD4+ T cells sorted from blood. This chain uses TRBV30 with TRBJ1-4; D might be TRBD1 (6 bases). The receptor's source is a human donor in good health. The CDR3 is CAWSGKDSALTNEKLFF. CDR3 bases: TGTGCCTGGAGCGGGAAGGACAGCGCGTTAACTAATGAAAAACTGTTTTTT.